This TCR beta chain was obtained from a study of cytomegalovirus exposure and HLA in healthy donors. Study in general: The Caucasian-associated ancestry cluster held over 65% of more than 350 genotyped donors.

Worth noting for this clone: Its antigen remains unknown.

Study-wide points: Several of the most significant clusters appeared, in a later analysis, to be linked to common viral pathogens. In a later analysis, specific HLA alleles were associated with over 15,000 TCR beta sequences at a 0.05 false discovery rate. The later analysis indicated that the majority of CMV-associated TCR beta chains appeared HLA-restricted.

The PCR made use of 60 Vbeta and 13 Jbeta primers. Profiling relied on immunoSEQ multiplex PCR, and the TCRdb table lists in-frame clones only, not all of them. The sample shows some 130,000 clones, roughly 82% of them seen only once. V was pared by 0 bases and J by 10 bases, with 7 bases between. Germline CDR1 and CDR2: LNHNV and YYDKDF (reference sequence). CDR3 length: 12 residues. The V call is TRBV15, the J call TRBJ1-5; no firm D call. What was sequenced was PBMCs. The receptor was derived from a man in his forties or fifties in good health and CMV-seronegative. The CDR3 is CATSRDRGPQHF. The CDR3 region has the DNA TGTGCCACCAGCAGAGATAGAGGACCCCAGCATTTT. Based on the CDR3 plus reference TRBV15 and TRBJ1-5, the full variable domain is DAMVIQNPRYQVTQFGKPVTLSCSQTLNHNVMYWYQQKSSQAPKLLFHYYDKDFNNEADTPDNFQSRRPNTSFCFLDIRSPGLGDTAMYLCATSRDRGPQHFGDGTRLSIL.